The 5 T cell receptor beta chains given below trace back to one sample, sequenced in a study of early T cells in non-severe SARS-CoV-2 infection. TCRdb re-analysed the 5' RACE reads in MiXCR, keeping a single row per CDR3 protein. This sample yields about 52,000 distinct CDR3 sequences, of which under 8.5% are seen a single time; approximately 4.6% belongs to the top ten. Source material: whole blood. These receptors all come from an adult who was a healthcare worker with PCR-confirmed SARS-CoV-2 infection or an uninfected control (not recorded which).

This clonotype has just a few counts. One end of the junction does not line up with germline, which may come from a read error. The genes are TRBV2 and TRBJ2-7; TRBD2 aligns across 7 bases. Germline CDR1 SNHLY, CDR2 FYNNEI. The CDR3 contains 15 residues. CDR3 nucleotides: TGTGCCAGCAGTGAAGACGGCGGGAGTTCCTTCGAGCAGTACTTC. Protein sequence: CASSEDGGSSFEQYF. Using reference TRBV2 and TRBJ2-7 for the parts outside the CDR3, the full variable domain is EPEVTQTPSHQVTQMGQEVILRCVPISNHLYFYWYRQILGQKVEFLVSFYNNEISEKSEIFDDQFSVERPDGSNFTLKIRSTKLEDSAMYFCASSEDGGSSFEQYFGPGTRLTVT.

This clonotype came up many times. The chain joins TRBV12-3 or TRBV12-4 to TRBJ1-1, with 8 bases aligning to TRBD1. The CDR3 is 13 residues long. J was trimmed by 5 bases and V by 4 bases; bases with no gene match: 3. The CDR3 protein is CASSSTGGTEAFF. The DNA of the CDR3 is TGTGCCAGCAGTTCAACAGGGGGGACTGAAGCTTTCTTT.

V gene TRBV7-9 combines with J gene TRBJ2-1; weak D call: TRBD2 (5 bases). The CDR3 runs to 13 residues. The V end was cut by 5 bases, the J end by 9 bases, with 14 bases between. Per the germline V gene, CDR1 is SEHNR and CDR2 is FQNEAQ (reference sequence). The CDR3 loop is CASSISGSGEQFF. DNA for the CDR3: TGTGCCAGCAGCATTTCGGGGTCCGGTGAGCAGTTCTTC.

The genes are TRBV12-3 or TRBV12-4 and TRBJ2-3, with 11 bases identical to TRBD2. The CDR3 loop spans 15 amino acids. V lost 3 bases to trimming and J lost 5 bases; unmatched junction nucleotides: 4. The CDR3 nucleotides read TGTGCCAGCAGTTTGACTAGCGGGACCGGAGATACGCAGTATTTT. Translation gives CASSLTSGTGDTQYF.

At least ten counts were recorded for this clonotype. The gene calls are TRBV19 and TRBJ2-1, with a possible D match to TRBD2 (6 bases). The V gene lost 3 bases and the J gene lost 10 bases, with 13 bases spanning the gap. The CDR3 totals 13 residues. Germline V CDR1 and CDR2: LNHDA, SQIVND (reference sequence). The DNA of the CDR3 is TGTGCCAGTAGTATTGAATATCGGGGGGAGCAGTTCTTC. Encoded protein: CASSIEYRGEQFF.